Below are 32 T cell receptor beta chains sequenced from a single sample in a study of T-cell reconstitution after alpha-beta-depleted transplantation in children. As it was prepared, the TCRbeta library received unique molecular identifiers. TCRdb analysed the PCR reads with MiXCR anew, one entry per CDR3 protein. The sample lists 70,000 to 95,000 distinct CDR3 sequences; 15% to 19% were seen once. The specimen comprised PBMCs, mostly from graft donor cells, sampled 180 days after TCRalphabeta/CD19-depleted stem cell transplant. Receptors originate from a male patient aged 2 to 10 who had a stem cell transplant for acute lymphoblastic leukemia, so the T cells may come from the graft donor.

The rearrangement uses TRBV11-1 and TRBJ2-2; 13 bases line up with TRBD2. The CDR3 is 21 amino acids. The V gene end was trimmed by 2 bases and the J gene end by 4 bases; junction bases not matched to a gene: 16. The germline CDR1 and CDR2 sequences are SGHAT and FQDESV (reference sequence). This CDR3 reads CASSLFRRGLAGALSTGELFF. The CDR3 nucleotides are TGTGCCAGCAGCTTATTTCGACGCGGACTAGCGGGGGCCTTAAGCACCGGGGAGCTGTTTTTT.

This clonotype was observed many times. This sequence joins TRBV9 and TRBJ2-3; 10 nucleotides align to TRBD2. The CDR3 totals 14 residues. The V gene's germline CDR1 is SGDLS and CDR2 YYNGEE. The ends lost 2 bases at V and 4 bases at J; junction bases unmatched: 1. The CDR3 protein is CASSVSGGADTQYF. Written as DNA, the CDR3 is TGTGCCAGCAGCGTGAGCGGGGGGGCAGATACGCAGTATTTT.

This clonotype was seen only a few times. CDR3 loop: CSVRGTTEQYF. The DNA for the CDR3 is TGCAGTGTCAGGGGGACAACCGAGCAGTACTTC. The chain has TRBV20-1 and TRBJ2-7; 7 bases match TRBD1. The CDR3 spans 11 residues. Germline V gene data show CDR1 as DFQATT and CDR2 as SNEGSKA (reference sequence). The V and J ends lost 7 bases and 6 bases, in that order; junction bases with no gene match: 6.

This clonotype was detected a few times. This chain links TRBV11-2 with TRBJ2-7, with TRBD1 as a possible D gene (5 bases). CDR1 and CDR2 (germline): SGHAT, FQNNGV. V lost 1 base and J lost 2, with 9 bases in between. This CDR3 is 14 amino acids long. CDR3 sequence: CASSLVFRAYEQYF. In DNA, the CDR3 is TGTGCCAGCAGCTTAGTTTTCAGGGCCTACGAGCAGTACTTC. Filled out from reference TRBV11-2 and TRBJ2-7, the complete variable domain reads EAGVAQSPRYKIIEKRQSVAFWCNPISGHATLYWYQQILGQGPKLLIQFQNNGVVDDSQLPKDRFSAERLKGVDSTLKIQPAKLEDSAVYLCASSLVFRAYEQYFGPGTRLTVT.

Only a few counts were recorded for this clonotype. The V call is TRBV4-2, the J call TRBJ2-5, with 9 bases matching TRBD1. Looked up from germline, CDR1 is LGHNA and CDR2 is YNFKEQ. The J segment lost 4 bases and the V segment lost 4 bases, leaving 10 bases of the junction unmatched. This CDR3 is 16 amino acids long. This chain's CDR3 is CASSRPRDRAGETQYF. DNA of the CDR3: TGTGCCAGCAGCCGACCCCGGGACAGGGCCGGAGAGACCCAGTACTTC.

J is TRBJ1-2 and V is TRBV27; TRBD1 might be the D (6 bases). CDR1 is MNHEY, CDR2 SMNVEV, per germline (reference sequence). The CDR3 has 16 amino acids. V dropped 3 bases and J dropped 1 base, with 15 bases sitting between them. CDR3 residues: CASSLLGLDSNYGYTF. CDR3 bases: TGTGCCAGCAGTTTGCTGGGTTTGGACAGTAACTATGGCTACACCTTC.

The chain joins TRBV13 to TRBJ2-4, with D perhaps assigned TRBD1 or TRBD2 (6 bases each). The CDR3 consists of 15 residues. V was cut by 4 bases and J by 7 bases, with 17 bases left in between. Germline V gene sequence: CDR1 PRHDT, CDR2 FYEKMQ (reference sequence). CDR3 DNA sequence: TGTGCCAGCAGCTCGATCAGGGGAGGAATGAACATTCAGTACTTC. Translating it yields CASSSIRGGMNIQYF.

Ten or more counts support this clonotype. J is TRBJ1-1 and V is TRBV20-1; no definite D call. V gave up 4 bases and J gave up 0 bases, with 21 bases separating them. Germline V gene sequence: CDR1 DFQATT, CDR2 SNEGSKA (reference sequence). The CDR3 contains 17 residues. The CDR3 sequence: CSATSGGGSRLNTEAFF. In DNA form, the CDR3 reads TGCAGTGCTACATCAGGCGGAGGATCCCGTTTGAACACTGAAGCTTTCTTT.

This chain joins TRBV5-1 and TRBJ2-7; 7 bases fit TRBD2. The CDR3 spans 16 residues. The V and J ends lost 4 bases and 2 bases, in that order; junction bases with no gene match: 12. Germline V lookup: CDR1 SGHRS, CDR2 YFSETQ. CDR3 sequence (DNA): TGCGCCAGCAGCCCCGGGGGGACCTGGGGTGCCTACGAGCAGTACTTC. Its protein product is CASSPGGTWGAYEQYF.

The chain is built from TRBV12-3 or TRBV12-4 and TRBJ1-2, with 9 bases lining up with TRBD1. V lost 0 bases, J lost 6 bases, and 5 bases stayed unmatched. CDR3 length: 15 residues. In DNA, the CDR3 is TGTGCCAGCAGTTTAGCCCTTGACAGGGGGAATGGCTACACCTTC. Translating gives CASSLALDRGNGYTF.

The chain is built from TRBV7-9 and TRBJ1-2; TRBD1 aligns across 7 bases. The germline V gene has CDR1 SEHNR and CDR2 FQNEAQ (reference sequence). Trimming cost V 5 bases and J 2 bases; bases outside gene matches: 2. The CDR3 extends over 13 amino acids. In DNA, the CDR3 is TGTGCCAGCAGCAGACAGGGCAACTATGGCTACACCTTC. Protein sequence: CASSRQGNYGYTF.

The sample holds a few counts of this clonotype. For the CDR3, the DNA is TGCAGTGCTAACGACGATGGGACAGGACACACTGAAGCTTTCTTT. Protein sequence: CSANDDGTGHTEAFF. The chain carries TRBV20-1 and TRBJ1-1; 8 bases agree with TRBD1. This CDR3 has 15 amino acids. The germline V gene has CDR1 DFQATT and CDR2 SNEGSKA (reference sequence). Germline trimming cut 4 bases from V and 3 bases from J; bases unmatched to any gene: 10.

The J gene is TRBJ2-5, the V gene TRBV11-2, with 13 bases matching TRBD2. Germline CDR1 and CDR2: SGHAT and FQNNGV. This CDR3 comprises 16 residues. Losses at the gene ends were 5 bases for V and 4 bases for J; bases not matched to a gene: 7. CDR3 amino acids: CASSQTSGGQGETQYF. CDR3 coding DNA: TGTGCCAGCAGCCAGACTAGCGGGGGGCAGGGAGAGACCCAGTACTTC. The whole variable domain, filled in from reference TRBV11-2 and TRBJ2-5, reads EAGVAQSPRYKIIEKRQSVAFWCNPISGHATLYWYQQILGQGPKLLIQFQNNGVVDDSQLPKDRFSAERLKGVDSTLKIQPAKLEDSAVYLCASSQTSGGQGETQYFGPGTRLLVL.

This sequence joins TRBV5-1 and TRBJ1-2; D ambiguous. The CDR3 contains 15 residues. V lost 3 bases, J lost 3 bases, and 15 bases lay in between. From germline, CDR1 is SGHRS and CDR2 YFSETQ. DNA of the CDR3: TGCGCCAGCAGCTCCTTTGGCCAGGTGGACTATGGCTACACCTTC. It is translated as CASSSFGQVDYGYTF.

This rearrangement joins TRBV12-3 or TRBV12-4 to TRBJ2-1, with a possible D match to TRBD2 (5 bases). This CDR3 is 14 amino acids long. V was cut by 2 bases and J by 8 bases, with 13 bases left in between. DNA of the CDR3: TGTGCCAGCAGTTTAACACTAGGCGGGTATGAGCAGTTCTTC. It yields the protein CASSLTLGGYEQFF.

The chain couples TRBV7-2 to TRBJ2-7; unclear D gene. CDR3 length: 14 amino acids. CDR1 and CDR2 (germline): SGHTA, FQGNSA. Trimming pared 2 bases from V and 2 bases from J, leaving 10 bases between. DNA of the CDR3: TGTGCCAGCAGCTTACCTAACCCAGCCTACGAGCAGTACTTC. Translation: CASSLPNPAYEQYF.

This clonotype appeared many times. The chain has TRBV11-2 and TRBJ1-2; D is undetermined. CDR1 SGHAT and CDR2 FQNNGV come from the germline V gene. Trimming took off 5 bases at V and 4 bases at J, with 11 bases between the two ends. There are 13 residues in the CDR3. CDR3 sequence reads: CASSPRTTYGYTF. DNA of the CDR3: TGTGCCAGCAGCCCACGGACCACCTATGGCTACACCTTC.

The sample holds a few counts of this clonotype. The rearrangement joins TRBV12-3 or TRBV12-4 to TRBJ1-5, with D hard to call. CDR3 size: 13 residues. V lost 3 bases to trimming and J lost 11 bases, with 14 bases between them. As DNA, the CDR3 is TGTGCCAGCAGTTTCTCGCACGGCCGGGCCCAGCATTTT. Its protein product is CASSFSHGRAQHF.

This clonotype was seen a few times. The J gene is TRBJ1-2, the V gene TRBV6-4, with TRBD1 as a possible D gene (6 bases). Germline V lookup: CDR1 MRHNA, CDR2 SNTAGT. V was pared by 5 bases and J by 8 bases, with 12 bases between. The CDR3 is 12 residues long. DNA for the CDR3: TGTGCCAGCAGTACAGGGTTGGGCGGCTACACCTTC. It is translated as CASSTGLGGYTF.

This clonotype came up a few times. The chain employs TRBV20-1 and TRBJ1-2; D uncertain. The CDR3 extends over 9 amino acids. In germline, CDR1 is DFQATT, CDR2 SNEGSKA (reference sequence). The chain's CDR3 is CSPPGGYTF. CDR3 nucleotide sequence: TGCAGCCCACCCGGTGGCTACACCTTC.

This clonotype was counted only a few times. The chain carries TRBV7-9 and TRBJ2-7; 8 positions agree with TRBD2. Germline CDR1 is SEHNR and CDR2 is FQNEAQ (reference sequence). This CDR3 comprises 15 residues. Trimming removed 0 bases from V and 1 base from J; junction bases left unmatched: 2. CDR3 sequence: CASSLARGASYEQYF. CDR3 sequence (DNA): TGTGCCAGCAGCTTAGCGCGGGGGGCTTCCTACGAGCAGTACTTC.

The chain couples TRBV6-6 to TRBJ1-2; 10 bases are shared with TRBD1. J gave up 8 bases and V 5 bases, and 5 bases lay outside the gene matches. Per the germline V gene, CDR1 is MNHNY and CDR2 is SVGAGI (reference sequence). CDR3 length: 13 residues. In DNA, the CDR3 is TGTGCCAGCAGTCGGGGACAGGGGTACGGCTACACCTTC. This encodes CASSRGQGYGYTF.

The sample holds a few counts of this clonotype. The CDR3 sequence: CSVGPNTGELFF. CDR3 DNA sequence: TGCAGCGTTGGACCAAACACCGGGGAGCTGTTTTTT. The chain is built from TRBV29-1 and TRBJ2-2, with D unclear. Deletions cut 4 bases from V and 2 bases from J, with 5 bases between. CDR3 size: 12 residues. Germline V gives CDR1 SQVTM, CDR2 ANQGSEA.

V and J are TRBV20-1 and TRBJ2-3; D gene unclear. The germline CDR1 and CDR2 sequences are DFQATT and SNEGSKA (reference sequence). This CDR3 is built from 14 residues. V gave up 0 bases and J gave up 6 bases, with 13 bases separating them. In nucleotides, the CDR3 is TGCAGTGCTAGAGATGGGGAACCGGAGGATACGCAGTATTTT. This translates into CSARDGEPEDTQYF.

This sequence joins TRBV5-8 and TRBJ1-2, with TRBD1 as a possible D gene (5 bases). CDR1 SGHTS and CDR2 YDEGEE come from the germline V gene. Trimming left V 3 bases short and J 4 bases short, with 19 bases between. The CDR3 consists of 16 residues. CDR3 amino acids: CASSSVSKGPIYGYTF. As DNA, the CDR3 is TGTGCCAGCAGCTCAGTGAGTAAGGGACCGATCTATGGCTACACCTTC.

The chain recombines TRBV27 with TRBJ2-7, with D uncertain. Germline assignment: CDR1 MNHEY and CDR2 SMNVEV (reference sequence). V was shortened by 5 bases and J by 3 bases, with 14 bases between the two germline ends. The CDR3 has 14 amino acids. The CDR3 sequence is CASSADVGIYEQYF. For the CDR3, the DNA is TGTGCCAGCAGTGCTGACGTGGGTATCTACGAGCAGTACTTC.

The chain combines TRBV5-1 with TRBJ2-3; D tentatively reads TRBD1 or TRBD2 (7 bases each). The CDR3 is 18 residues long. V was trimmed by 0 bases and J by 6 bases, leaving 23 bases between them. Germline V gene lookup returns CDR1 SGHRS and CDR2 YFSETQ. The CDR3 sequence is CASSLARGAGGETDTQYF. The CDR3 DNA follows: TGCGCCAGCAGCTTGGCTAGAGGGGCAGGGGGGGAGACGGATACGCAGTATTTT. The full variable domain, rest sourced from reference TRBV5-1 and TRBJ2-3, is KAGVTQTPRYLIKTRGQQVTLSCSPISGHRSVSWYQQTPGQGLQFLFEYFSETQRNKGNFPGRFSGRQFSNSRSEMNVSTLELGDSALYLCASSLARGAGGETDTQYFGPGTRLTVL.

The chain joins TRBV18 to TRBJ1-2, with D maybe TRBD1 (5 bases). Germline V gene data show CDR1 as KGHSH and CDR2 as LQKENI. There are 16 residues in the CDR3. The V end was cut by 4 bases, the J end by 4 bases, with 19 bases between. Written as DNA, the CDR3 is TGTGCCAGCTCACTAAAGCTTGCAGGGACGCCCTATGGCTACACCTTC. Amino acid sequence: CASSLKLAGTPYGYTF.

The rearrangement links TRBV27 to TRBJ1-2; 12 nucleotides agree with TRBD1. The CDR3 is 15 residues long. The ends lost 4 bases at V and 7 bases at J; junction bases unmatched: 7. The germline gives CDR1 MNHEY, CDR2 SMNVEV (reference sequence). In DNA, the CDR3 is TGTGCCAGCAGTTCACCGGGACAGGGGGCTCTTGGCTACACCTTC. Amino acids: CASSSPGQGALGYTF.

This clonotype appeared a few times. The chain recombines TRBV5-6 with TRBJ1-4; the match to TRBD1 covers 8 bases. The CDR3 consists of 15 residues. The V gene's germline CDR1 is SGHDT and CDR2 YYEEEE. V was pared by 4 bases and J by 2 bases, with 4 bases of the junction left unmatched. CDR3 DNA: TGTGCCAGCAGCGACACAGGGGGGACTAATGAAAAACTGTTTTTT. Its protein product is CASSDTGGTNEKLFF.

This clonotype was counted between two and nine times. The chain couples TRBV12-3 or TRBV12-4 to TRBJ2-1; no clear D gene. The V end lost 7 bases, the J end lost 8 bases, and 9 bases lay between the germline ends. This CDR3 has 11 amino acids. CDR3 sequence reads: CASISDYEQFF. The DNA for the CDR3 is TGTGCCAGCATTTCTGACTATGAGCAGTTCTTC.

The rearrangement uses TRBV5-5 and TRBJ1-4; D unclear. Germline CDR1 SGHKS, CDR2 YYEKEE (reference sequence). The CDR3 contains 17 residues. Trimming took off 5 bases at V and 4 bases at J, with 21 bases between the two ends. CDR3 nucleotides: TGTGCCAGCAGTCCTATTGGTCTCTACCTTATTAATGAAAAACTGTTTTTT. Translation gives CASSPIGLYLINEKLFF. Looking up the rest from reference TRBV5-5 and TRBJ1-4 gives the full variable domain: DAGVTQSPTHLIKTRGQQVTLRCSPISGHKSVSWYQQVLGQGPQFIFQYYEKEERGRGNFPDRFSARQFPNYSSELNVNALLLGDSALYLCASSPIGLYLINEKLFFGSGTQLSVL.